The next 32 T cell receptor beta chains were all read from a single sample in a study of OX40 agonist ivuxolimab in advanced cancers. The assay was immunoSEQ multiplex PCR, and TCRdb's table has in-frame clones only and misses some. The top ten clones hold approximately 13% of a sample with 76,000 or so clones, 85% to 90% of them seen once. Sequencing was performed on CD4+ or CD8+ T cells sorted from blood, taken in a trial of the OX40 agonist ivuxolimab. The receptors shown here come from an adult with an advanced solid tumor such as melanoma, head and neck, liver or kidney cancer.

This chain connects TRBV7-9 to TRBJ2-7, with D maybe TRBD1 (5 bases). Germline lookup yields CDR1 SEHNR and CDR2 FQNEAQ (reference sequence). Deletions cut 5 bases from V and 0 bases from J, with 14 bases between. CDR3 length equals 15 residues. The chain's CDR3 is CASSPDSPLSYEQYF. CDR3 coding DNA: TGTGCCAGCAGCCCCGACAGCCCCCTCTCCTACGAGCAGTACTTC.

The chain has TRBV2 and TRBJ1-3; 8 nucleotides agree with TRBD1. The CDR3 extends over 15 amino acids. Germline V gene data show CDR1 as SNHLY and CDR2 as FYNNEI. V trimming: 2 bases; J trimming: 6 bases; junction bases outside the gene matches: 6. CDR3: CASSEMGQALNTIYF. The CDR3 DNA follows: TGTGCCAGCAGTGAAATGGGACAGGCTCTAAACACCATATATTTT.

The rearrangement links TRBV10-3 to TRBJ2-3; tentatively, D is TRBD1 (6 bases). Trimming cost V 4 bases and J 2 bases, with 7 bases left between them. The CDR3 is 13 amino acids. Germline-derived CDR1 and CDR2 are ENHRY and SYGVKD. CDR3 bases: TGTGCCATCAGTGGGGGGCTCACAGATACGCAGTATTTT. Translation gives CAISGGLTDTQYF.

The chain recombines TRBV7-9 with TRBJ2-1, with TRBD2 identical over 9 bases. CDR3 size: 16 residues. V dropped 6 bases and J dropped 0; count of bases not matched to a gene: 6. The germline CDR1 and CDR2 sequences are SEHNR and FQNEAQ (reference sequence). The CDR3 loop is CASRSSGSGSYNEQFF. CDR3 bases: TGTGCCAGCAGGAGTAGCGGGAGTGGCTCCTACAATGAGCAGTTCTTC.

V gene TRBV6-4 combines with J gene TRBJ2-3, with no clear D. The CDR3 runs to 14 residues. V was shortened by 2 bases and J by 0 bases, with 6 bases between the two germline ends. Germline V gives CDR1 MRHNA, CDR2 SNTAGT. The CDR3 loop is CASSDRASTDTQYF. CDR3 DNA: TGTGCCAGCAGTGACAGGGCTAGCACAGATACGCAGTATTTT.

This clone has a handful of counts. V usage is TRBV4-2 and J usage is TRBJ2-7; 8 positions match TRBD1. The length of the CDR3 is 17 residues. After removal of 0 bases from V and 2 bases from J, the junction contained 9 bases not matched to a gene. Germline assignment: CDR1 LGHNA and CDR2 YNFKEQ. CDR3 amino acids: CASSQDPGQGIPYEQYF. The CDR3 DNA reads as TGTGCCAGCAGCCAAGACCCCGGACAGGGCATTCCCTACGAGCAGTACTTC.

The chain uses TRBV18 and TRBJ2-5; 12 bases are shared with TRBD1. V was clipped by 2 bases and J by 6 bases; unmatched bases: 7. The germline V gene has CDR1 KGHSH and CDR2 LQKENI. CDR3 length equals 16 residues. CDR3: CASSPTGTGGVQTQYF. DNA for the CDR3: TGTGCCAGCTCACCAACCGGGACAGGGGGCGTCCAGACCCAGTACTTC.

This clone was counted a single time. The genes are TRBV7-2 and TRBJ2-3; the match to TRBD1 covers 7 bases. The CDR3 spans 15 residues. V trimming: 5 bases; J trimming: 2 bases; junction bases outside the gene matches: 7. CDR1 and CDR2 from the germline V gene are SGHTA and FQGNSA. The CDR3 reads CASSPMTGTTDTQYF. In DNA, the CDR3 is TGTGCCAGCAGCCCGATGACAGGGACCACAGATACGCAGTATTTT.

The rearrangement joins TRBV28 to TRBJ2-3; 14 nucleotides align to TRBD2. The CDR3 is made up of 17 amino acids. Germline CDR1 is MDHEN and CDR2 is SYDVKM. The junction had 4 bases not matched to a gene; V was cut back by 4 bases and J by 1 base. CDR3 DNA sequence: TGTGCCAGCAGTTCGGGGACTAGCGGGAGTGGCACAGATACGCAGTATTTT. Translating it yields CASSSGTSGSGTDTQYF.

The chain couples TRBV14 to TRBJ2-5, with TRBD2 matching over 8 bases. The J call is doubtful: the DNA matches TRBJ2-7 better. The germline gives CDR1 SGHDN, CDR2 FVKESK. The CDR3 has 15 amino acids. Here the CDR3 DNA reads TGTGCCAGCAGCCAAGGAACGGGACTAGCCTACGAGCAGTACTTC. Protein sequence: CASSQGTGLAYEQYF.

The chain links TRBV11-2 to TRBJ2-5; no clear D gene. With 2 bases removed from V and 5 bases from J, the gap between germline ends came to 6 bases. The CDR3 totals 12 residues. Looked up from germline, CDR1 is SGHAT and CDR2 is FQNNGV. CDR3 amino acids: CASSLIGETQYF. Written as DNA, the CDR3 is TGTGCCAGCAGCTTAATAGGGGAGACCCAGTACTTC.

Many counts were recorded for this clone. The chain recombines TRBV6-5 with TRBJ2-1; the match to TRBD2 covers 7 bases. Germline V CDR1 and CDR2: MNHEY, SVGAGI. Trimming cost V 0 bases and J 6 bases; bases outside gene matches: 8. The length of the CDR3 is 16 residues. The CDR3 nucleotides are TGTGCCAGCAGTTACTCCGGCGGGAGATATACCAATGAGCAGTTCTTC. It codes for CASSYSGGRYTNEQFF.

This chain links TRBV4-1 with TRBJ2-5; 7 bases are a match to TRBD2. CDR1 MGHRA and CDR2 YSYEKL come from the germline V gene. This CDR3 contains 17 residues. Trimming cost V 1 base and J 5 bases; bases outside gene matches: 13. The CDR3 DNA is TGCGCCAGCAGCCAAGCGTATTTTGCGGGAGTTGGGGAGACCCAGTACTTC. This sequence encodes CASSQAYFAGVGETQYF.

The chain is built from TRBV19 and TRBJ1-5; D gene ambiguous. Germline V lookup: CDR1 LNHDA, CDR2 SQIVND (reference sequence). The length of the CDR3 is 13 residues. V was clipped by 5 bases and J by 5 bases, with 10 bases between them. The CDR3 spells CASSPGPDQPQHF. CDR3 nucleotide sequence: TGTGCCAGTAGTCCCGGACCGGATCAGCCCCAGCATTTT. Full variable domain (outside the CDR3, taken from reference TRBV19 and TRBJ1-5): DGGITQSPKYLFRKEGQNVTLSCEQNLNHDAMYWYRQDPGQGLRLIYYSQIVNDFQKGDIAEGYSVSREKKESFPLTVTSAQKNPTAFYLCASSPGPDQPQHFGDGTRLSIL.

This chain uses TRBV5-6 with TRBJ2-2; D gene unclear. From germline, CDR1 is SGHDT and CDR2 YYEEEE. V lost 1 base and J lost 1, with 8 bases in between. The CDR3 has 15 amino acids. The CDR3, as DNA: TGTGCCAGCAGCTTGTACAGAATGAACACCGGGGAGCTGTTTTTT. It encodes CASSLYRMNTGELFF. The full variable domain, rest sourced from reference TRBV5-6 and TRBJ2-2, is DAGVTQSPTHLIKTRGQQVTLRCSPKSGHDTVSWYQQALGQGPQFIFQYYEEEERQRGNFPDRFSGHQFPNYSSELNVNALLLGDSALYLCASSLYRMNTGELFFGEGSRLTVL.

This clone appeared a few times. The rearrangement uses TRBV5-1 and TRBJ1-2, with D possibly matching TRBD1 (5 bases). V lost 0 bases, J lost 6 bases, and 12 bases lay in between. Looked up from germline, CDR1 is SGHRS and CDR2 is YFSETQ. The CDR3 loop spans 14 amino acids. The CDR3 is CASSLGAQGNGYTF. DNA of the CDR3: TGCGCCAGCAGCTTGGGAGCCCAGGGAAATGGCTACACCTTC.

The table lists this clone with many counts. This chain links TRBV28 with TRBJ2-7; D unresolved. V shed 3 bases and J shed 1 base, with 10 bases lying between them. CDR1 MDHEN and CDR2 SYDVKM come from the germline V gene. This CDR3 spans 14 amino acids. The CDR3 nucleotides are TGTGCCAGCAGTTTTAAGTTCGGGTCCTACGAGCAGTACTTC. Protein sequence: CASSFKFGSYEQYF.

The gene calls are TRBV27 and TRBJ2-7; tentatively, D is TRBD2 (5 bases). This CDR3 is 18 amino acids long. The germline V gene has CDR1 MNHEY and CDR2 SMNVEV (reference sequence). V was clipped by 1 base and J by 1 base, with 20 bases between them. CDR3 loop: CASSLYGRGIQVSYEQYF. In nucleotides, the CDR3 is TGTGCCAGCAGTTTATATGGGAGAGGGATACAAGTTTCCTACGAGCAGTACTTC.

The chain is built from TRBV7-9 and TRBJ2-5; TRBD2 is a possible D gene (5 bases). Between the trimmed V and J ends, which lost 6 bases and 1 base, there was a span of 12 bases. The germline V gene encodes CDR1 SEHNR and CDR2 FQNEAQ (reference sequence). This CDR3 comprises 14 residues. Written as DNA, the CDR3 is TGTGCCAGCAGTTTTCCAAGCGGCCAAGAGACCCAGTACTTC. Amino acids: CASSFPSGQETQYF.

The rearrangement joins TRBV6-5 to TRBJ1-4; 8 bases agree with TRBD1. Losses at the gene ends were 2 bases for V and 0 bases for J; bases not matched to a gene: 2. The CDR3 contains 16 residues. Germline-derived CDR1 and CDR2 are MNHEY and SVGAGI. CDR3 coding DNA: TGTGCCAGCAGTTACAAGGACAGGGCAACTAATGAAAAACTGTTTTTT. Protein product: CASSYKDRATNEKLFF.

The chain joins TRBV5-6 to TRBJ2-7; D unresolved. The CDR3 contains 13 residues. Trimming removed 5 bases from V and 3 bases from J, with 12 bases in between. CDR1 is SGHDT and CDR2 is YYEEEE in the germline V gene. In DNA, the CDR3 is TGTGCCAGCAGGGTGGCGATGGGCTACGAGCAGTACTTC. It translates to CASRVAMGYEQYF.

This chain connects TRBV6-6 to TRBJ2-2, with 7 positions matching TRBD2. This CDR3 has 15 amino acids. V shed 5 bases and J 3 bases; nucleotides not matched to a gene: 6. The V gene's germline CDR1 is MNHNY and CDR2 SVGAGI (reference sequence). CDR3: CASSPRDYYTGELFF. CDR3 DNA: TGTGCCAGCAGTCCCCGGGACTATTACACCGGGGAGCTGTTTTTT.

V and J are TRBV11-3 and TRBJ2-7, with 13 nucleotides matching TRBD2. Per the germline V gene, CDR1 is SGHNT and CDR2 is YENEEA. Trimming at V came to 5 bases and at J to 7 bases, leaving 8 bases not matched to a gene. This CDR3 spans 15 amino acids. The CDR3 DNA reads as TGTGCCAGCAGCCCCAGGACTAGCGGGAGTAAGGAGCAGTACTTC. Amino acid sequence: CASSPRTSGSKEQYF.

This sequence joins TRBV10-3 and TRBJ2-3; unclear D gene. CDR1 and CDR2 from the germline V gene are ENHRY and SYGVKD. Trimming took 7 bases from V and 1 from J, leaving 18 bases between them. The CDR3 contains 16 residues. The CDR3 nucleotides are TGTGCCATCACCGAAAGGCCAGGTGAAGGCACAGATACGCAGTATTTT. It codes for CAITERPGEGTDTQYF.

The V call is TRBV5-6, the J call TRBJ2-3, with 15 nucleotides matching TRBD2. The CDR3 has 15 residues. Germline V gene data show CDR1 as SGHDT and CDR2 as YYEEEE. V was clipped by 5 bases and J by 5 bases; unmatched bases: 3. The CDR3 DNA follows: TGTGCCAGCAGTTCGGGACTAGCGGGAGGAGATACGCAGTATTTT. This sequence encodes CASSSGLAGGDTQYF.

As to this clone: The germline gene is not matched at one end of the junction; a read error may be the cause. The chain has TRBV7-7 and TRBJ2-2, with D uncertain. There are 13 residues in the CDR3. In germline, CDR1 is SSHAT, CDR2 FNYEAQ (reference sequence). CDR3 loop: CASSVPFSGELFF. CDR3 sequence (DNA): TGTGCTAGCAGCGTACCCTTCTCCGGGGAGCTGTTTTTT. The full variable domain, its missing parts supplied by reference TRBV7-7 and TRBJ2-2, is GAGVSQSPRYKVTKRGQDVTLRCDPISSHATLYWYQQALGQGPEFLTYFNYEAQPDKSGLPSDRFSAERPEGSISTLTIQRTEQRDSAMYRCASSVPFSGELFFGEGSRLTVL.

This chain links TRBV30 with TRBJ2-7; D call uncertain. Per the germline V gene, CDR1 is GTSNPN and CDR2 is SVGIG (reference sequence). The CDR3 sequence is 14 residues long. The ends were cut back, 0 bases at V and 3 bases at J, with 12 bases in the middle. The CDR3 spells CAWSVTFSSYEQYF. DNA for the CDR3: TGTGCCTGGAGTGTGACTTTTAGCAGCTACGAGCAGTACTTC.

Only one count was recorded for this clone. The chain employs TRBV6-5 and TRBJ1-5; TRBD1 aligns across 8 bases. There are 16 residues in the CDR3. Germline values: CDR1 MNHEY, CDR2 SVGAGI. J was trimmed by 2 bases and V by 3 bases; bases with no gene match: 6. The CDR3 reads CASSYGPGQGNQPQHF. CDR3 in DNA: TGTGCCAGCAGTTATGGTCCGGGACAGGGCAATCAGCCCCAGCATTTT.

The gene calls are TRBV9 and TRBJ1-1; 8 bases agree with TRBD1. Germline lookup yields CDR1 SGDLS and CDR2 YYNGEE. The CDR3 is 16 residues long. Trimming removed 0 bases from V and 0 bases from J; junction bases left unmatched: 4. The chain's CDR3 is CASSVGTGLMNTEAFF. The DNA of the CDR3 is TGTGCCAGCAGCGTAGGGACAGGGTTAATGAACACTGAAGCTTTCTTT.

V and J are TRBV4-1 and TRBJ2-1; TRBD2 agrees at 9 bases. With V trimmed by 7 bases and J by 0 bases, 7 bases remained unmatched. This CDR3 region has 16 residues. In germline, CDR1 is MGHRA, CDR2 YSYEKL. The CDR3 DNA reads as TGCGCCAGCACGTCCTTTAGCGGGAGCTCCTACAATGAGCAGTTCTTC. Its protein is CASTSFSGSSYNEQFF.

The V gene is TRBV5-6, the J gene TRBJ2-1; possible D gene TRBD2, 5 bases. CDR1 is SGHDT, CDR2 YYEEEE, per germline. CDR3 length: 14 residues. Trimming stripped 4 bases from V and 1 base from J, with 9 bases between. CDR3 region: CASSPLGSYNEQFF. The CDR3 DNA reads TGTGCCAGCAGCCCACTAGGATCCTACAATGAGCAGTTCTTC. Combining the CDR3 with reference TRBV5-6 and TRBJ2-1 gives the whole variable domain DAGVTQSPTHLIKTRGQQVTLRCSPKSGHDTVSWYQQALGQGPQFIFQYYEEEERQRGNFPDRFSGHQFPNYSSELNVNALLLGDSALYLCASSPLGSYNEQFFGPGTRLTVL.

V is TRBV4-1 and J is TRBJ2-5, with 10 bases lining up with TRBD2. The CDR3 contains 15 residues. Unmatched junction bases numbered 7, after V lost 4 bases and J lost 5 bases. Germline CDR1 reads MGHRA; CDR2 reads YSYEKL. CDR3 nucleotide sequence: TGCGCCAGCAGCCTCGCTAGCGGGAGTTGGGAGACCCAGTACTTC. It translates to CASSLASGSWETQYF.